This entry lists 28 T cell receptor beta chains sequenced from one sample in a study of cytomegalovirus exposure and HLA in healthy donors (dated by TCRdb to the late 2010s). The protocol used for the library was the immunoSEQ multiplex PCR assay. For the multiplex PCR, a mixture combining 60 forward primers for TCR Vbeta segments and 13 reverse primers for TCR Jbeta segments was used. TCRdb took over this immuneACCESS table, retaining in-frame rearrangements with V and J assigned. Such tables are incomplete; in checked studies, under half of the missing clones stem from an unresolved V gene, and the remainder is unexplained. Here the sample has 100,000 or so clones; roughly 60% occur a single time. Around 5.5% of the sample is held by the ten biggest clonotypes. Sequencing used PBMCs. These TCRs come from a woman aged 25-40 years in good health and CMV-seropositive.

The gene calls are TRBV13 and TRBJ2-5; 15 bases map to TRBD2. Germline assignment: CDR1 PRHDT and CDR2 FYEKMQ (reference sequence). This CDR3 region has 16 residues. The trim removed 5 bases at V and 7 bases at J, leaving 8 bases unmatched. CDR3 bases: TGTGCCAGCAGCCTATGGACTAGCGGGGGGGGGCGGACCCAGTACTTC. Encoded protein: CASSLWTSGGGRTQYF.

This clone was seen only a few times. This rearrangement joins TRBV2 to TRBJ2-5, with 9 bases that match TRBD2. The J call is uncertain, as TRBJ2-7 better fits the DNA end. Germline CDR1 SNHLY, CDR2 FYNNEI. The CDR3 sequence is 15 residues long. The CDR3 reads CASSEYRGGAYEQYF. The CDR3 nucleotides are TGTGCCAGCAGTGAATATCGCGGGGGGGCCTACGAGCAGTACTTC.

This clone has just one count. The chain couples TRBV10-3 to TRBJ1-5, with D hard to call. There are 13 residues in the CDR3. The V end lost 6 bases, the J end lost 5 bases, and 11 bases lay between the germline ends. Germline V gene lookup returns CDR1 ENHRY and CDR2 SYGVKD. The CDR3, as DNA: TGTGCCATCAGGGGTAAAGAGGATCAGCCCCAGCATTTT. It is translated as CAIRGKEDQPQHF.

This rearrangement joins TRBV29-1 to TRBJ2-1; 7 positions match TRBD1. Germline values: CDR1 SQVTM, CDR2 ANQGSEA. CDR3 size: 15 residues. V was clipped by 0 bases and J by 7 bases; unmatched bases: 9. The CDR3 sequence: CSVEDPARGQNEQFF. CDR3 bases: TGCAGCGTTGAAGATCCGGCGAGGGGGCAGAATGAGCAGTTCTTC.

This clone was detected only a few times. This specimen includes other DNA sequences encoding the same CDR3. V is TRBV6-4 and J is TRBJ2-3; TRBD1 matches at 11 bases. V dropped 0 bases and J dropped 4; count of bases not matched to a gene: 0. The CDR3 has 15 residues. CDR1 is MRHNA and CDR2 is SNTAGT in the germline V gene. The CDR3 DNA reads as TGTGCCAGCAGTGACTCGGGACAGGGGGCAGATACGCAGTATTTT. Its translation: CASSDSGQGADTQYF.

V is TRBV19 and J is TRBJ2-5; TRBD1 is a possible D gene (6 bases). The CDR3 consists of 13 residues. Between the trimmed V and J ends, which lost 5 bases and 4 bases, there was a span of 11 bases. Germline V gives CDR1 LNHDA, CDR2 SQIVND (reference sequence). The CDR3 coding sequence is TGTGCCAGTAGTGAAATCAGGGGAGAGACCCAGTACTTC. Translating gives CASSEIRGETQYF. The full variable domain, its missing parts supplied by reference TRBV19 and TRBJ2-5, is DGGITQSPKYLFRKEGQNVTLSCEQNLNHDAMYWYRQDPGQGLRLIYYSQIVNDFQKGDIAEGYSVSREKKESFPLTVTSAQKNPTAFYLCASSEIRGETQYFGPGTRLLVL.

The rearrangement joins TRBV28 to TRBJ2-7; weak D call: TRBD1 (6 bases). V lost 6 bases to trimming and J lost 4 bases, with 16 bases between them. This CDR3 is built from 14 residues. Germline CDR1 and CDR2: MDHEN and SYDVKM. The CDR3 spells CASSRQESGYEQYF. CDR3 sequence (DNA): TGTGCCAGCAGCCGACAGGAATCGGGGTACGAGCAGTACTTC.

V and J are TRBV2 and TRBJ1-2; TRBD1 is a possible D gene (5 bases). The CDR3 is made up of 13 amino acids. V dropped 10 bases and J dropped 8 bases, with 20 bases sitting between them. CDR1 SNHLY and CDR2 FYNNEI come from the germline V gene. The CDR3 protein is CATTWGVGSGYTF. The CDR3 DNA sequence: TGTGCCACCACGTGGGGGGTAGGGTCAGGCTACACCTTC.

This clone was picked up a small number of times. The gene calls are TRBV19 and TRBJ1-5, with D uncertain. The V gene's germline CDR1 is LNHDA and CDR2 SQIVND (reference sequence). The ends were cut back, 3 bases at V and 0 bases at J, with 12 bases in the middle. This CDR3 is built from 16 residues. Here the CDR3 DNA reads TGTGCCAGTAGTATCCGTGGCCCGTATAGCAATCAGCCCCAGCATTTT. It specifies CASSIRGPYSNQPQHF.

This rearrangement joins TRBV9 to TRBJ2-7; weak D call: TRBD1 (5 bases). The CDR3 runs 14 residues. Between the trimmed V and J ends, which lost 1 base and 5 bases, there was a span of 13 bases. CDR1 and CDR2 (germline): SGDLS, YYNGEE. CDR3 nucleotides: TGTGCCAGCAGCGTACTAGGGGCTCTCGACGAGCAGTACTTC. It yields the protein CASSVLGALDEQYF.

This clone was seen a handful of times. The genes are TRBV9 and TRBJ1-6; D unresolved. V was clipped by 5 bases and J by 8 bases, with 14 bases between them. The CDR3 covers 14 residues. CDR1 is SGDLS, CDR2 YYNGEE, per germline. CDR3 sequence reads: CASSLLGRDSPLHF. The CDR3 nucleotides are TGTGCCAGCAGTCTTTTGGGGAGAGATTCACCCCTCCACTTT.

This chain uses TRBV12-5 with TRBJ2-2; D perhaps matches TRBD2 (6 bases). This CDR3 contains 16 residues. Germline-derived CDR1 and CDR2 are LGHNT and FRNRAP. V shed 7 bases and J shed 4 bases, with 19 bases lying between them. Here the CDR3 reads CASVAQDYYGTGELFF. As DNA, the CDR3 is TGTGCTAGTGTTGCACAGGACTACTATGGCACCGGGGAGCTGTTTTTT. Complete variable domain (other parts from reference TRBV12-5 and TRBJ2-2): DARVTQTPRHKVTEMGQEVTMRCQPILGHNTVFWYRQTMMQGLELLAYFRNRAPLDDSGMPKDRFSAEMPDATLATLKIQPSEPRDSAVYFCASVAQDYYGTGELFFGEGSRLTVL.

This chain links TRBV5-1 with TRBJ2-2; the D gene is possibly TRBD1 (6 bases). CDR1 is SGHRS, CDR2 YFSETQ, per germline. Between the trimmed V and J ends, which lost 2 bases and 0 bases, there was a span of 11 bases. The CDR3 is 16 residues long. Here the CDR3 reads CASSFAGTTNTGELFF. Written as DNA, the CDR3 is TGCGCCAGCAGCTTTGCCGGGACAACGAACACCGGGGAGCTGTTTTTT.

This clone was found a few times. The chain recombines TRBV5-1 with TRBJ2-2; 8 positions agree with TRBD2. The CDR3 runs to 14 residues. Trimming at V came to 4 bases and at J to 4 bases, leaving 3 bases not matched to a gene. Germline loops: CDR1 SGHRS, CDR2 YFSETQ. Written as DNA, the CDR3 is TGCGCCAGCAGCCCGGCGGGGGGCACCGGGGAGCTGTTTTTT. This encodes CASSPAGGTGELFF.

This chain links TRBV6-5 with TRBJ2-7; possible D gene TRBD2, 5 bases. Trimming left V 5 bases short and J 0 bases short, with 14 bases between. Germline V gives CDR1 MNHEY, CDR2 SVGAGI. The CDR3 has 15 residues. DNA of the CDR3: TGTGCCAGCAGTGGAGGTTTACCGGGCTCCTACGAGCAGTACTTC. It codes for CASSGGLPGSYEQYF.

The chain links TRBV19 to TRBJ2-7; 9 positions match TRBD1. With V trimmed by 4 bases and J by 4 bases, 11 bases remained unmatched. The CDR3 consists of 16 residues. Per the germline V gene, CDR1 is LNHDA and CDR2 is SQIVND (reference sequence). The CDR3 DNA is TGTGCCAGTAGTAGGAGGGGCCCCGGGACAGGGTACGAGCAGTACTTC. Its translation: CASSRRGPGTGYEQYF. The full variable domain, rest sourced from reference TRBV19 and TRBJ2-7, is DGGITQSPKYLFRKEGQNVTLSCEQNLNHDAMYWYRQDPGQGLRLIYYSQIVNDFQKGDIAEGYSVSREKKESFPLTVTSAQKNPTAFYLCASSRRGPGTGYEQYFGPGTRLTVT.

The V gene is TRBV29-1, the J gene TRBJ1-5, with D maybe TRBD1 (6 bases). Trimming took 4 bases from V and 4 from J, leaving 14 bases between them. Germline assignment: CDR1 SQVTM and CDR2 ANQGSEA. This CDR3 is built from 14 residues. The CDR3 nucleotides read TGCAGCGTTGCCTCCGGGACAAAAAATCAGCCCCAGCATTTT. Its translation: CSVASGTKNQPQHF.

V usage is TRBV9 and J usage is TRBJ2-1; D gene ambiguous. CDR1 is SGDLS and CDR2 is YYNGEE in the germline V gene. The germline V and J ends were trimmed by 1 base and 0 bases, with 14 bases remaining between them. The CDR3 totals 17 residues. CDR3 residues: CASSVQSGASSYNEQFF. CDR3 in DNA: TGTGCCAGCAGCGTACAGTCCGGAGCGAGCTCCTACAATGAGCAGTTCTTC.

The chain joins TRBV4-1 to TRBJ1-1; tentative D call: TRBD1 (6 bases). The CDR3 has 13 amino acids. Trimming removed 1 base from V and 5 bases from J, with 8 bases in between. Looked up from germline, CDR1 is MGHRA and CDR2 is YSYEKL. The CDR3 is CASSQGRGTEAFF. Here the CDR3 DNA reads TGCGCCAGCAGCCAAGGCAGGGGAACTGAAGCTTTCTTT.

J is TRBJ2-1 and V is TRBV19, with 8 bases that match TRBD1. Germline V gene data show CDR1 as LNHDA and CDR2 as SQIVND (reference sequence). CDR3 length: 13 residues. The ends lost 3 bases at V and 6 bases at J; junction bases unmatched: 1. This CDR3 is CASSMGQANEQFF. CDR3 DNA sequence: TGTGCCAGTAGTATGGGACAGGCCAATGAGCAGTTCTTC.

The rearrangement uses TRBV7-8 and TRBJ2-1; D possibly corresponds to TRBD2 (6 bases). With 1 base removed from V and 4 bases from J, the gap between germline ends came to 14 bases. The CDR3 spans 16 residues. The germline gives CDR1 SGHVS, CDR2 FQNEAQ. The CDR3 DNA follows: TGTGCCAGCAGCTTAGATACGGGACTCCTTTACAATGAGCAGTTCTTC. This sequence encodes CASSLDTGLLYNEQFF.

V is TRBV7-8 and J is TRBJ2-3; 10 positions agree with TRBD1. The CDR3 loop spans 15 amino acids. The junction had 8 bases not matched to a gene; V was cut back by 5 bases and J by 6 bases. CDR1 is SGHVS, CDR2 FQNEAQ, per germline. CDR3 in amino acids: CASSLGTGELDTQYF. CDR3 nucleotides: TGTGCCAGCAGCCTCGGGACAGGGGAACTGGATACGCAGTATTTT. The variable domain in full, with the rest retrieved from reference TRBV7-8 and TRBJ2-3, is GAGVSQSPRYKVAKRGQDVALRCDPISGHVSLFWYQQALGQGPEFLTYFQNEAQLDKSGLPSDRFFAERPEGSVSTLKIQRTQQEDSAVYLCASSLGTGELDTQYFGPGTRLTVL.

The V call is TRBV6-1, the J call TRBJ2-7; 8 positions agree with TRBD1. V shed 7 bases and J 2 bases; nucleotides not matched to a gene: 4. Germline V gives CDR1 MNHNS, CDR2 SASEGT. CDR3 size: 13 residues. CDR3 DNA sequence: TGTGCCAGCATAAAGGGACAGGCCTACGAGCAGTACTTC. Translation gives CASIKGQAYEQYF.

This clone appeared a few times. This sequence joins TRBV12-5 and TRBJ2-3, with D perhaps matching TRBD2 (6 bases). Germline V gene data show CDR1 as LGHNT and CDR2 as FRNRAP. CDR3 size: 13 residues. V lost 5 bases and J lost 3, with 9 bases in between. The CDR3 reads CASGPGGTDTQYF. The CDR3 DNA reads TGTGCTAGTGGTCCCGGGGGAACAGATACGCAGTATTTT.

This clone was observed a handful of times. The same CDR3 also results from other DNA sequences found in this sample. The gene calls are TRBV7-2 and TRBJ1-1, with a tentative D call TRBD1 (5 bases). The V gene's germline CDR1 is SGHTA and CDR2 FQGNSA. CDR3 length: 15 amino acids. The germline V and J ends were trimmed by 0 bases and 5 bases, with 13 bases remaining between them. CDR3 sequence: CASSLAGGGRTEAFF. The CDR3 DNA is TGTGCCAGCAGCTTAGCCGGGGGTGGAAGAACTGAAGCTTTCTTT.

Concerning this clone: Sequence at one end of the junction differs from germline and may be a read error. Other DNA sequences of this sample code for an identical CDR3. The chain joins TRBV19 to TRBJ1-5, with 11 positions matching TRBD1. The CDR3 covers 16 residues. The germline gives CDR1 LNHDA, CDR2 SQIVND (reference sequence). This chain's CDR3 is CASSRRDRGEGQPQHF. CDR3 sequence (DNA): TGCGCCAGTAGTAGAAGGGACAGGGGGGAGGGGCAGCCCCAGCATTTT. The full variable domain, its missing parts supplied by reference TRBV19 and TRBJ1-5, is DGGITQSPKYLFRKEGQNVTLSCEQNLNHDAMYWYRQDPGQGLRLIYYSQIVNDFQKGDIAEGYSVSREKKESFPLTVTSAQKNPTAFYLCASSRRDRGEGQPQHFGDGTRLSIL.

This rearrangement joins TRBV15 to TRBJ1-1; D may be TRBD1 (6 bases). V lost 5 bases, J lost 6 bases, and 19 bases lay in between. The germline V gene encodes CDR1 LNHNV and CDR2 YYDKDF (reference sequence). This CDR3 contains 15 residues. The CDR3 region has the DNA TGTGCCACCAGCGCCCGGACAGTCGTAATGGCTGAAGCTTTCTTT. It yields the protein CATSARTVVMAEAFF. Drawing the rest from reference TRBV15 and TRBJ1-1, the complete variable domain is DAMVIQNPRYQVTQFGKPVTLSCSQTLNHNVMYWYQQKSSQAPKLLFHYYDKDFNNEADTPDNFQSRRPNTSFCFLDIRSPGLGDTAMYLCATSARTVVMAEAFFGQGTRLTVV.

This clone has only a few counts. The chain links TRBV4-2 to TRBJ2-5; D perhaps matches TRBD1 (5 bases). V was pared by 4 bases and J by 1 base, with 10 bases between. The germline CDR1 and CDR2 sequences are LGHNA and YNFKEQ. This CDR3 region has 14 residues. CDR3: CASSPLGVQETQYF. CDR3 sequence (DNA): TGTGCCAGCAGCCCCTTAGGGGTCCAAGAGACCCAGTACTTC.